This T cell receptor (beta chain) emerged from a study of blood T cell repertoires in COVID-19 (dated by TCRdb to the early 2020s). Notes on the research overall: Collaborator samples came from the United States, Italy and Spain and covered acute and convalescent phases of COVID-19. A de-identified subject ID, COVID-19 status, age in years and sex were almost always included in the sample metadata. Where available, HLA class I and class II types were taken from metadata supplied by the sample provider and were not determined by assay-based typing. Samples came from the ongoing ImmuneRACE study (first 160 participants) plus 1,254 subjects from 6 global collaborators. A freely available public database, intended as a resource for researchers studying the immune response to SARS-CoV-2, is where the repertoires were released. Deeply sampled blood TCRbeta repertoires from subjects exposed to, actively infected with, or recovered from COVID-19 were included in the dataset. The material from the prospective study consisted of cDNA or gDNA derived from T cells, B-cell-depleted T cells, or PBMCs. General study outcomes and caveats: How much clinical and demographic metadata was included differed by source and by participant, and the metadata was provided uncurated.

Remarks on this clone: Its antigen specificity is not known. There are no base qualities to consult, and no much larger clone falls within one base.

Whole blood was collected in K2EDTA tubes by collaborating institutions according to the institutions' own protocols. For TCRbeta analysis, collaborator samples were shipped as frozen whole blood, as isolated PBMCs, or as DNA extracted from either sample type. There are 15 amino acids in the CDR3, from cysteine to phenylalanine inclusive. The only DNA kept is the CDR3, 45 bases in frame from the first base. Relative to germline, V is missing 5 bases and J is missing 11 bases, with 6 bases of the junction outside any gene match. The germline V gene provides CDR1 SNHLY and CDR2 FYNNEI. The immunoSEQ Assay, a bias-controlled multiplex PCR, was used to amplify TCRbeta CDR3 regions from genomic DNA. Regarding the original processing steps: Nucleated cell counts per sample were estimated from amplification of reference gene primers within the assay. To quantify the absolute abundance of each unique TCRbeta CDR3 rearrangement, sequence reads were collapsed and filtered. For each sample, productive Simpson clonality was calculated as the square root of Simpson's diversity index across productive rearrangements. What TCRdb holds here is the immuneACCESS table cut down to in-frame rearrangements. Part of the clones is not present; checked against another copy, under half of the missing clones reflect an unresolved V gene, and the others are unexplained. That table furnishes V, J and clone size, whereas the DNA furnished D and trimming. The sample includes some 200,000 clones, with around 90% observed a single time. Nearly 0.55% of the sample goes to the ten largest clones.

Recombination connected TRBV2 to TRBJ2-1; 16 middle bases align to TRBD2. This clonotype was sampled from a middle-aged man with acute or convalescent COVID-19. Sequenced sample: peripheral blood. The CDR3: CASSTGLAGGRQQFF. The nucleotides read TGTGCCAGCAGTACGGGACTAGCGGGAGGGCGTCAGCAGTTCTTC.